These T cell receptor beta chains were read from a single sample in a study of T cell responses to AZD1222 COVID-19 vaccine. Clones were sequenced by immunoSEQ multiplex PCR, and TCRdb holds only the in-frame ones, with some missing. Of around 150,000 clones in the sample, just over 90% were seen once. The sample was peripheral blood, taken 28 days after the second AZD1222 dose. The receptors originated from an adult who received the AZD1222 COVID-19 vaccine. CDR3s include the opening cysteine and the closing phenylalanine or tryptophan. The D gene is left open where the match is weak. Size values are once, few and many counts, or a class for expanded clones, and some rows have none.

j_call | clone_size | v_call | d_call | cdr3_length | cdr3_aa
TRBJ2-7 | NA | TRBV7-2 | NA | 14 | CASSPARLAYEQYF
TRBJ1-4 | NA | TRBV6-1 | TRBD1 | 16 | CASSEVGTGGWSKLFF
TRBJ1-1 | NA | TRBV2 | NA | 13 | CASSEEGVRPAFF
TRBJ2-7 | NA | TRBV7-9 | NA | 14 | CASSLDGTDYEQYF
TRBJ2-7 | NA | TRBV7-9 | NA | 13 | CASSSGEAYEQYF
TRBJ1-5 | NA | TRBV12-3/TRBV12-4 | NA | 13 | CASSTNGGEPQHF
TRBJ2-7 | NA | TRBV7-2 | TRBD2 | 16 | CASSLVGGGLSYEQYF
TRBJ1-2 | NA | TRBV5-6 | NA | 15 | CASSLASGANYGYTF
TRBJ1-3 | NA | TRBV4-2 | TRBD1 | 17 | CASSQARQGASGNTIYF
TRBJ1-3 | NA | TRBV6-6 | TRBD1 | 15 | CASSSQGGSGNTIYF
TRBJ2-7 | NA | TRBV29-1 | NA | 14 | CSVGSDLRTYEQYF
TRBJ2-1 | once | TRBV25-1 | TRBD2 | 14 | CASSGREENHEQFF
TRBJ1-1 | once | TRBV9 | NA | 14 | CASSVITGTAEAFF
TRBJ1-4 | NA | TRBV15 | TRBD1 | 15 | CATSRGGGGDEKLFF
TRBJ1-1 | NA | TRBV19 | NA | 12 | CASSRETGEAFF
TRBJ2-7 | medium-sized | TRBV6-1 | NA | 15 | CASSEEGSSPYEQYF
TRBJ1-5 | NA | TRBV28 | NA | 14 | CASSLISRDQPQHF
TRBJ1-1 | NA | TRBV19 | NA | 16 | CASSASPLNSNTEAFF
TRBJ1-2 | NA | TRBV7-9 | NA | 13 | CASSFDPNYGYTF
TRBJ2-1 | NA | TRBV7-9 | NA | 11 | CASTISGEQFF
TRBJ2-2 | once | TRBV6-2/TRBV6-3 | NA | 13 | CASSQAHTGELFF
TRBJ1-3 | NA | TRBV3-1/TRBV3-2 | TRBD1 | 14 | CASSHGQGGNTIYF
TRBJ2-7 | NA | TRBV29-1 | NA | 14 | CSVGSAHNAYEQYF
TRBJ2-7 | NA | TRBV19 | NA | 14 | CASSFPGPMGEQYF
TRBJ1-1 | NA | TRBV5-4 | NA | 12 | CASSQTGREAFF
TRBJ2-7 | NA | TRBV6-1 | TRBD2 | 17 | CASSEASGTSGPYEQYF
TRBJ1-4 | NA | TRBV19 | TRBD1 | 12 | CATTGEGEKLFF
TRBJ2-1 | NA | TRBV7-2 | NA | 14 | CASSLVGSYNEQFF
TRBJ1-1 | NA | TRBV2 | NA | 18 | CASSESVGTNPLNTEAFF
TRBJ1-2 | once | TRBV3-1/TRBV3-2 | NA | 17 | CASSQGMNGFYNYGYTF
TRBJ2-5 | NA | TRBV5-1 | NA | 14 | CASSLVGSVETQYF
TRBJ1-1 | NA | TRBV6-5 | NA | 14 | CASSRLGGDTEAFF
TRBJ2-2 | NA | TRBV5-1 | TRBD2 | 17 | CASSLLGLAFLGGELFF
TRBJ2-1 | NA | TRBV27 | TRBD2 | 19 | CASSLRYGAGAEYYNEQFF
TRBJ1-2 | NA | TRBV3-1/TRBV3-2 | TRBD1 | 14 | CASSPRTGRDGYTF
TRBJ1-3 | once | TRBV11-2 | NA | 16 | CASSPIQGRAGNTIYF
TRBJ1-2 | NA | TRBV5-1 | TRBD1 | 15 | CASSLAGTGGHGYTF
TRBJ2-7 | few | TRBV3-1/TRBV3-2 | NA | 15 | CASSQGPASVYEQYF
TRBJ2-6 | NA | TRBV29-1 | NA | 14 | CSVEPVSGANVLTF
TRBJ1-1 | once | TRBV3-1/TRBV3-2 | TRBD1 | 14 | CASSPKTGRTEAFF
TRBJ1-2 | NA | TRBV6-4 | NA | 15 | CASSDSLRQGNGYTF
TRBJ2-1 | NA | TRBV30 | TRBD1 | 14 | CAWNTGTGWNEQFF
TRBJ2-6 | once | TRBV5-1 | NA | 17 | CASSFTDRLSGANVLTF
TRBJ2-1 | NA | TRBV6-4 | NA | 15 | CASSLRQTSYNEQFF
TRBJ2-3 | once | TRBV11-2 | NA | 14 | CASSLDYQADTQYF
TRBJ2-1 | NA | TRBV19 | TRBD1 | 15 | CASSIFDRGGDEQFF
TRBJ1-2 | NA | TRBV7-9 | NA | 13 | CASSEGGNYGYTF
TRBJ2-3 | NA | TRBV28 | NA | 17 | CASTRREAPRDTDTQYF
TRBJ1-2 | NA | TRBV19 | TRBD1 | 15 | CASSPGTVNNYGYTF
TRBJ2-4 | once | TRBV3-1/TRBV3-2 | NA | 11 | CASSQGPAQYF
TRBJ1-5 | NA | TRBV6-1 | NA | 16 | CASSEWEGTPDQPQHF
TRBJ2-1 | NA | TRBV6-2/TRBV6-3 | TRBD2 | 19 | CASSLAPLSSGAKYNEQFF